This TCR beta chain came from a study of blood T cell repertoires in COVID-19 (dated by TCRdb to 2020 to 2022). General notes on the study: The collaborator samples originated in the United States, Italy and Spain and spanned the acute and convalescent phases of COVID-19. The material from the prospective study consisted of cDNA or gDNA derived from T cells, B-cell-depleted T cells, or PBMCs. Deeply sampled blood TCRbeta repertoires from subjects exposed to, actively infected with, or recovered from COVID-19 were included in the dataset. The repertoires were made available in a free public database intended to serve as a resource for research on the immune response to SARS-CoV-2. Samples were obtained from the ongoing ImmuneRACE study (first 160 participants) and from some 1,200 subjects provided by 6 global collaborators. The sample metadata nearly always contained a de-identified subject ID, COVID-19 status, age in years and sex. Where available, HLA class I and class II types were obtained from metadata supplied by the sample provider rather than from assay-based typing. Study-wide conclusions, independent of this receptor: The quantity of clinical and demographic metadata differed by source and by participant and was supplied without curation.

TCRbeta CDR3 regions were amplified from genomic DNA by means of the immunoSEQ Assay, a bias-controlled multiplex PCR. The study's processing was this. Nucleated cell counts per sample were estimated from amplification of reference gene primers within the assay. Sequence reads were collapsed and filtered to measure the absolute abundance of every unique TCRbeta CDR3 rearrangement. For each sample, productive Simpson clonality was calculated as the square root of Simpson's diversity index over productive rearrangements. This is the immuneACCESS table as TCRdb keeps it, with only in-frame sequences that have V and J called. A part of the clones is gone; compared with another copy, unresolved V genes explain less than half, and the rest is unexplained. For V, J and clone size, that table is used; D and trimming come from the DNA. In this sample the table shows around 85,000 clones, roughly 90% of which occur a single time. Less than 1.5% of the sample is taken by the ten largest.

The CDR3, from cysteine to phenylalanine, totals 15 residues. The only DNA kept is the CDR3, 45 bases in frame from the first base. CDR1 and CDR2, looked up from the germline V gene, are LGHNA and YNFKEQ. Unmatched junction bases come to 7, with V trimmed by 3 bases and J by 4 bases. This clone was observed a single time. The antigen this receptor binds is unknown. Base qualities are missing; no much larger clone stands one base away. In the prospective study, participants were roughly 18 to 95 years old, resided in about two dozen geographic areas of the United States, and were enrolled through a virtual design. Cohort assignment in the prospective study relied on participant-reported clinical history from a screening survey and a study questionnaire. In the prospective study, whole blood, serum and a nasopharyngeal or oropharyngeal swab were collected from each participant by mobile phlebotomists. Additional blood draws and questionnaires over an approximately two-month period could optionally be provided by prospective study participants. Before DNA extraction, blood samples from the prospective study were shipped at room temperature or frozen.

This TCR was recovered from a woman aged 50 to 60 with acute COVID-19. Source material: PBMCs or T cells enriched from blood (not recorded which). Rearrangement joined TRBV4-2 to TRBJ2-7; the junction holds 9 bases that match TRBD2. The CDR3 in this case is CASSQIAGERYEQYF. DNA sequence: TGTGCCAGCAGCCAGATAGCGGGAGAGCGGTACGAGCAGTACTTC.